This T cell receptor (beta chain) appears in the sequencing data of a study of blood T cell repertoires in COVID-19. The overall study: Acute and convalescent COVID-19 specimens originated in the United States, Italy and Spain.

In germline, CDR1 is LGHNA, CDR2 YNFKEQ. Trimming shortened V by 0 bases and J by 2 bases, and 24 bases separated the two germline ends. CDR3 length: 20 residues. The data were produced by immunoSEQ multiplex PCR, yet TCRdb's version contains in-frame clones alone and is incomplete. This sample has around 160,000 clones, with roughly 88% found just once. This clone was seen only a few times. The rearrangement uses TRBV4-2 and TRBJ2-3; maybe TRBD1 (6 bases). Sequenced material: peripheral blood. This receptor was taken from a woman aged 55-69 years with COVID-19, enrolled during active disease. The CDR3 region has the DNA TGTGCCAGCAGCCAAGATACCTACGCTGGGGGCCGAGGGGACACAGATACGCAGTATTTT. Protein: CASSQDTYAGGRGDTDTQYF.